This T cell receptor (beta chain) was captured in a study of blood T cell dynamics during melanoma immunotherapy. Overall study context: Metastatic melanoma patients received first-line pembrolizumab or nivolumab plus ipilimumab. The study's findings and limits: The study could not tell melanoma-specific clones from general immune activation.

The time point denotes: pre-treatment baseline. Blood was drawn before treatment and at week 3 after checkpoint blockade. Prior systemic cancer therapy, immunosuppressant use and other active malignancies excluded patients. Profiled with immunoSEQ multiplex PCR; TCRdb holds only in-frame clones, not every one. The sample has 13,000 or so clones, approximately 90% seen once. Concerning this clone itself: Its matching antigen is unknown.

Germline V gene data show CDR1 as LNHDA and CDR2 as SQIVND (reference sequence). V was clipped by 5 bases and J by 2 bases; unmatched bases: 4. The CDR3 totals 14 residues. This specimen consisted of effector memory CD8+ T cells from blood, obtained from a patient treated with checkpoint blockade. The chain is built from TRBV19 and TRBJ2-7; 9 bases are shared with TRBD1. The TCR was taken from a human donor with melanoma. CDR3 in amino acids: CASSPGTGPYEQYF. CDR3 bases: TGTGCCAGTAGTCCCGGGACAGGGCCCTACGAGCAGTACTTC.